This T cell receptor (beta chain) stems from a study of T cell responses to AZD1222 COVID-19 vaccine. The CDR3 is made up of 16 amino acids. Trimming took 4 bases from V and 0 from J; bases not matched to a gene: 6. Per the germline V gene, CDR1 is SGHDN and CDR2 is FVKESK. Data came from immunoSEQ multiplex PCR; TCRdb stores just in-frame clones and leaves some out. The table lists about 110,000 clones, 70% to 90% of them singletons. Study results and limitations: It was only after the peak T cell response that any repertoires were sampled. CD4 TCRs associated with vaccination spanned spike, dominating at 160-218 and 743-854.

In regard to this clone: Its target is not known.

The source of this sequence is an adult in good health. The V gene is TRBV14, the J gene TRBJ2-1, with TRBD1 identical over 7 bases. Material: peripheral blood, obtained on day 0 of AZD1222 vaccination. The DNA for the CDR3 is TGTGCCAGCAGCCCCTACAGGGGCGCCTCCTACAATGAGCAGTTCTTC. Encoded protein: CASSPYRGASYNEQFF. The full variable domain, its missing parts supplied by reference TRBV14 and TRBJ2-1, is EAGVTQFPSHSVIEKGQTVTLRCDPISGHDNLYWYRRVMGKEIKFLLHFVKESKQDESGMPNNRFLAERTGGTYSTLKVQPAELEDSGVYFCASSPYRGASYNEQFFGPGTRLTVL.